This TCR beta chain was retrieved from a study of identical twins. V lost 3 bases, J lost 5 bases, and 7 bases lay in between. The CDR3 consists of 11 residues. The germline V gene encodes CDR1 SQVTM and CDR2 ANQGSEA. Findings of the study overall: Cross-sectional statistics, not tracking of the same donors, supported the conclusions. For cord blood, abundant beta clonotypes had fewer insertions, unlike memory repertoires, which showed none. The study found excess low generation probability among twin-shared out-of-frame alpha sequences.

TCRdb passed the 5' RACE reads through MiXCR, listing each CDR3 protein once. The sample has 1.5 million to 2 million distinct CDR3 sequences; about 31% are singletons. This clonotype was counted ten times or more. The antigen is undetermined. Sequencing input: cord blood. This TCR was recovered from a newborn girl in good health. This rearrangement joins TRBV29-1 to TRBJ1-1, with unresolved D. The CDR3 coding sequence is TGCAGCGTTGAGAGGGTTACTGAAGCTTTCTTT. It yields the protein CSVERVTEAFF.